This T cell receptor (beta chain) was documented in a study of human T cells and chemical hapten exposure (dated by TCRdb to about 2021). Context from the whole study: For sensitization, 2% DPC in acetone was applied to a roughly 2 cm by roughly 2 cm area of upper inner arm skin. Blood samples were taken from patients before sensitization (week 0) and at 2, 6 and about 24 weeks after DPC sensitization. The libraries were sequenced as a pool, and the TCR yield per sample differed mostly because of small variations in library volumes within the pool. Alopecia areata with under or over 50% scalp involvement, alopecia totalis and alopecia universalis were represented in the patient cohort, which was mostly female. Patch testing was done on the upper back using Finn chambers containing 0.01% DPC, and results were scored after 6 days according to International Contact Dermatitis Research Group standards. Throughout the study period of roughly 24 weeks, patients also received therapeutic DPC doses to the scalp every week. This study followed changes in the peripheral blood TCR repertoire in vivo during primary and secondary sensitization of alopecia patients to the hapten diphenylcyclopropenone (DPC). For TCR sequencing, blood came from 25 to 35 alopecia patients at anywhere from one to four time points (pre-sensitization, 2, 6 and 24 weeks).

Here is what the overall study found, with its caveats: Because all patients had alopecia, a presumed autoimmune disease, the immune response of the patients might differ from that of healthy individuals. Expanded TCRs formed significantly more large CDR3 similarity clusters than pre-sensitization or healthy control sets, consistent with antigen-driven responses. A positive correlation was found between the number of PT1 expanded TCRs and patch test score, with significance reached at thresholds 8, 16 and 32 but not 4. After repeated subsampling, changes were observed in the strength of the expansion versus patch-test correlation and in the threshold at which the correlation became significant. DPC sensitization did not change how many TCRs were above 1 in 1000 frequency, and no evidence was found of alterations in global repertoire structure.

Per the publication, the time point label means: patch test 2, 6 weeks after DPC sensitization. Per the publication, the treatment or condition label means: therapeutic diphenylcyclopropenone sensitization with weekly scalp DPC. At each patch-test visit, blood was drawn before the patch test was applied. To be eligible, patients had to be aged 18 to 70, diagnosed with alopecia and judged suitable for DPC therapy, while pregnant patients were excluded. Total RNA was extracted from unfractionated whole blood that had been collected in Tempus Blood RNA tubes. Receptors were amplified or captured by RACE. For sequencing, a NextSeq 500 was employed. During library preparation, unique molecular identifiers were attached to individual cDNA molecules so that TCRs could be counted quantitatively and reproducibly. From each blood RNA sample, both TCR alpha and TCR beta chains were sequenced. The study's own analysis went as follows. A median of about 87,000 TCRs per sample was observed, with a range of roughly 23,224 to 700,000. The Decombinator software suite was used to annotate V, J and CDR3 in the TCR reads. To make PS versus PT1 abundance plots, every sample was subsampled to the same number of TCRs (28,000). TCRs were defined as expanded if absent before sensitization and observed at least eight times at the 2-week time point. TCRdb redid the processing of the public reads, applying fastp at Q25 and MiXCR, and retained in-frame beta chains. Rows with one shared CDR3 protein collapse into an entry with the most common genes and DNA. What appears here as the V and J calls and clone size reflects TCRdb's work, not the paper's. The table for this sample lists about 85,000 distinct CDR3 sequences; 11% of them were counted only once. The ten biggest clones cover roughly 1.4% of the sample.

The CDR3 starts with the cysteine, ends with the phenylalanine, and has 16 residues. The sequence is cut down to CDR3 DNA, 48 bases in frame from base 1. For CDR1 and CDR2, the germline V gene (reference sequence) lists SEHNR and FQNEAQ. From V the trimming removes 7 bases and from J it removes 0 bases, while the gene matches leave 9 bases of the junction unaccounted for. In its sample, this clonotype was seen a few times. Its antigen target is currently unknown. Base qualities are not at hand, and no much larger clone is one base apart. The receptor was isolated from a man aged 18 to 35 with alopecia areata. Some clones in this sample may be carry-over from other donors' samples. The sequence joins TRBV7-9 to TRBJ2-1; 7 bases in the junction line up with TRBD2. Sequencing used whole blood, obtained in connection with sensitization to the hapten diphenylcyclopropenone (DPC). The CDR3 region reads CASIFLGGSSYNEQFF. The nucleotides are TGTGCCAGCATCTTCCTCGGGGGGAGCTCCTACAATGAGCAGTTCTTC.